The 10 T cell receptor beta chains in this list originate from one sample, sequenced in a study of blood T cell repertoires in COVID-19. Clones were read by immunoSEQ multiplex PCR, and TCRdb kept only the in-frame ones, dropping some. The data hold about 150,000 clones, with 82% observed a single time. Sequencing was done on a sample of peripheral blood. The receptor source for this set is an elderly woman with active or convalescent COVID-19.

The chain is built from TRBV6-1 and TRBJ1-1, with D unclear. Germline-derived CDR1 and CDR2 are MNHNS and SASEGT. The CDR3 contains 13 residues. V shed 1 base and J shed 5 bases, with 8 bases lying between them. The CDR3, as DNA: TGTGCCAGCAGTGAAGGGGCGAAAACTGAAGCTTTCTTT. Amino acids: CASSEGAKTEAFF.

The chain uses TRBV13 and TRBJ1-1, with a weak D call TRBD1 (6 bases). V was clipped by 5 bases and J by 5 bases, with 18 bases between them. CDR3 length equals 15 residues. Germline CDR1 PRHDT, CDR2 FYEKMQ (reference sequence). Written as DNA, the CDR3 is TGTGCCAGCAGCCTAGAGGGGGGGGCTTATACTGAAGCTTTCTTT. Its translation: CASSLEGGAYTEAFF.

This clone has only a few counts. The chain's CDR3 is CASSFPTPTGTEAFF. DNA of the CDR3: TGTGCCAGCAGCTTCCCGACTCCTACGGGCACTGAAGCTTTCTTT. The chain links TRBV7-8 to TRBJ1-1; D is unclear. Germline CDR1 and CDR2: SGHVS and FQNEAQ. CDR3 length: 15 residues. Trimming removed 3 bases from V and 4 bases from J, with 15 bases in between.

This chain uses TRBV6-1 with TRBJ1-1; D uncertain. CDR1 is MNHNS, CDR2 SASEGT, per germline. Trimming stripped 3 bases from V and 0 bases from J, with 11 bases between. This CDR3 has 15 residues. In DNA, the CDR3 is TGTGCCAGCAGTGATATGGGCTCTATGAACACTGAAGCTTTCTTT. Protein sequence: CASSDMGSMNTEAFF.

The CDR3 loop reads CASSEWTSTDTQYF. In nucleotides, the CDR3 is TGTGCCAGCAGTGAATGGACTAGCACAGATACGCAGTATTTT. The genes are TRBV25-1 and TRBJ2-3, with D possibly being TRBD2 (5 bases). CDR3 size: 14 residues. V was shortened by 1 base and J by 0 bases, with 5 bases between the two germline ends. Per the germline V gene, CDR1 is MGHDK and CDR2 is SYGVNS.

The chain combines TRBV7-3 with TRBJ2-3, with D perhaps matching TRBD1 (6 bases). The V gene's germline CDR1 is SGHTA and CDR2 FQGTGA. With 9 bases removed from V and 5 bases from J, the gap between germline ends came to 21 bases. The CDR3 length is 15 residues. The CDR3 protein is CASRRDGQRLDTQYF. CDR3 nucleotides: TGTGCCAGTCGCAGGGACGGACAGAGGCTAGATACGCAGTATTTT.

J is TRBJ2-3 and V is TRBV19; 8 bases map to TRBD2. The germline V gene encodes CDR1 LNHDA and CDR2 SQIVND (reference sequence). Unmatched junction bases numbered 7, after V lost 3 bases and J lost 2 bases. There are 16 residues in the CDR3. The CDR3 here is CASSIADSGVTDTQYF. The DNA for the CDR3 is TGTGCCAGTAGTATTGCTGATAGCGGGGTCACAGATACGCAGTATTTT.

V is TRBV6-5 and J is TRBJ2-1; possible D gene TRBD2, 5 bases. This CDR3 region has 14 residues. The germline V gene has CDR1 MNHEY and CDR2 SVGAGI. Trimming shortened V by 4 bases and J by 4 bases, and 11 bases separated the two germline ends. DNA for the CDR3: TGTGCCAGCAGTTTTAGACGGACTTACAATGAGCAGTTCTTC. Protein: CASSFRRTYNEQFF.

This clone showed up just once. Other DNA sequences in this sample translate to the same CDR3. This chain's CDR3 is CASSLQGATEAFF. The CDR3 DNA is TGTGCCAGCAGTCTACAGGGGGCCACTGAAGCTTTCTTT. The V and J genes are TRBV2 and TRBJ1-1; 9 bases are a match to TRBD1. The CDR3 extends over 13 amino acids. After removal of 5 bases from V and 4 bases from J, the junction contained 2 bases not matched to a gene. CDR1 SNHLY and CDR2 FYNNEI come from the germline V gene.

J is TRBJ1-5 and V is TRBV28, with D possibly TRBD1 on 6 matching bases. V lost 6 bases, J lost 4 bases, and 22 bases lay in between. The germline V gene has CDR1 MDHEN and CDR2 SYDVKM. The length of the CDR3 is 17 residues. DNA for the CDR3: TGTGCCAGCAGCCAGACAGGTCCTGGGGTGGGGAATCAGCCCCAGCATTTT. Amino acid sequence: CASSQTGPGVGNQPQHF.